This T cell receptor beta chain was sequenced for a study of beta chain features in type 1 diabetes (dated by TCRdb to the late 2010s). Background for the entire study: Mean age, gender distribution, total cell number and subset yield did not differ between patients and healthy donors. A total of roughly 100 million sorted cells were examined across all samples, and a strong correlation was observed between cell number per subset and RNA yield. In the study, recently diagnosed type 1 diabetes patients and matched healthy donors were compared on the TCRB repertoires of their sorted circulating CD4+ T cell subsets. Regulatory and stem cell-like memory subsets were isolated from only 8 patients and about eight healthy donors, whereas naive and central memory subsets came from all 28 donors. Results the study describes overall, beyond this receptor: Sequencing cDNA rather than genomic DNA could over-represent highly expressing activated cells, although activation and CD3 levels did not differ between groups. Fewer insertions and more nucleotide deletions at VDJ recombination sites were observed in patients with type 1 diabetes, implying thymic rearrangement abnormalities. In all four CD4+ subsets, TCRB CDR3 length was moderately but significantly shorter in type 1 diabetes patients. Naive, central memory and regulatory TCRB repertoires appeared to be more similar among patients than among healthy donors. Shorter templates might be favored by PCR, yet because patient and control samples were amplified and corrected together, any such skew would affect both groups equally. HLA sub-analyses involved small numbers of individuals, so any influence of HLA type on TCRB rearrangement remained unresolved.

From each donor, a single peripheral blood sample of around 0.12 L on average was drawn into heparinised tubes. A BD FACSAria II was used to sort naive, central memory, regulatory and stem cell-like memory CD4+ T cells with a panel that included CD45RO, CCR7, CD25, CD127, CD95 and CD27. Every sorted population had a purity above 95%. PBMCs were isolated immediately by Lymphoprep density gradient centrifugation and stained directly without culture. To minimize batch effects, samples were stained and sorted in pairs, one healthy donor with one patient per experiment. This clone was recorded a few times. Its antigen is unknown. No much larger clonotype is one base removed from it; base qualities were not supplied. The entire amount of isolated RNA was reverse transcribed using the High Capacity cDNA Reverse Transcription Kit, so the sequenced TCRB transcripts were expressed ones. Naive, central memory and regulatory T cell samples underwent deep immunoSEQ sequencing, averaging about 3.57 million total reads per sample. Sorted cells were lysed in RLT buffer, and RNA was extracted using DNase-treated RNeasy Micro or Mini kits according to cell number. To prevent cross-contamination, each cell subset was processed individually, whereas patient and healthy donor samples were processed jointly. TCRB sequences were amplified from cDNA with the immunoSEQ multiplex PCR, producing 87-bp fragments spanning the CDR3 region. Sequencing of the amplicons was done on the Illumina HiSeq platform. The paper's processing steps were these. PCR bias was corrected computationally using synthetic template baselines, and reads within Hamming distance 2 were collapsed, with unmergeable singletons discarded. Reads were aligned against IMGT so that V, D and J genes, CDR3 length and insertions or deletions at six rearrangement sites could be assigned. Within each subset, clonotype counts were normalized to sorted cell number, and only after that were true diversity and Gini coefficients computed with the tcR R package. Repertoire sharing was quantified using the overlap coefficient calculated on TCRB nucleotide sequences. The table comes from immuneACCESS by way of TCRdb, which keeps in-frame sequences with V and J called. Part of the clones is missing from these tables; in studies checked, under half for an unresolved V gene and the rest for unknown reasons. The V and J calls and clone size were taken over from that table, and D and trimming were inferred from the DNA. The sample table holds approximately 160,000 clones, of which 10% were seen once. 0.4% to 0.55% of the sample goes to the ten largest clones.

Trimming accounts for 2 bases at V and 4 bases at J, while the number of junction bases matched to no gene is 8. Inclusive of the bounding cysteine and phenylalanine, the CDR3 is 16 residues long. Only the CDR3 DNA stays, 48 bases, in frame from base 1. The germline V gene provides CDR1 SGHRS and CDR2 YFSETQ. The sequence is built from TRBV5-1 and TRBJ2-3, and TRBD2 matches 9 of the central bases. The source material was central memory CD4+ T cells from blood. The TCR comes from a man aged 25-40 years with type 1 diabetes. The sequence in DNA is TGCGCCAGCAGCTTATTTGCGGGAGGGTCCCCAGATACGCAGTATTTT. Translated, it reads CASSLFAGGSPDTQYF.